In this sample, the clone carrying this T cell receptor beta chain turned up a few times. Its specificity is not known. The treatment denotes: oral pan-JAK inhibitor, 5-10 mg twice daily. In each case, RNA was isolated and then reverse transcribed into cDNA as the sequencing template. Sequencing was performed with immunoSEQ multiplex PCR; in TCRdb, only in-frame clones are kept and a portion is missing. The sample includes a few hundred thousand clones, 60% seen only once; the top ten take about 0.89%. The data are from a study of CD8+ T cells in alopecia areata. Study conclusions and caveats: It was observed that many expanded lesional clones persisted in scalp and blood during tofacitinib. Normal scalp showed lower clonality than lesional scalp, especially alopecia totalis/universalis. There were also resident alphabeta T cells of normal skin sequenced in scalp samples.

Looked up from germline, CDR1 is SGHVS and CDR2 is FQNEAQ. V lost 1 base, J lost 7 bases, and 8 bases lay in between. The CDR3 runs to 13 residues. The source of this sequence is a human donor with alopecia areata. The V call is TRBV7-8, the J call TRBJ2-1; no firm D call. The source was CD4+ T cells sorted from blood, collected between weeks 51 and 54, from a patient treated with tofacitinib. As DNA, the CDR3 is TGTGCCAGCAGCTTAGGGGCGCGGAATGAGCAGTTCTTC. Protein product: CASSLGARNEQFF.